This TCR beta chain was recovered during a study of cytomegalovirus exposure and HLA in healthy donors. V was pared by 6 bases and J by 7 bases, with 18 bases between. The CDR3 length is 14 residues. Germline lookup yields CDR1 MNHEY and CDR2 SVGAGI. PCR involved 60 Vbeta and 13 Jbeta primers. This table comes from immunoSEQ multiplex PCR, and its TCRdb copy is limited to in-frame clones, with some not included. This sample has 90,000 or so clones, with about 78% found just once. This clone came up a few times. The TCR comes from a woman between 40 and 55 years old in good health and CMV-seronegative. The rearrangement uses TRBV6-5 and TRBJ1-1; D might be TRBD1 (6 bases). Sequencing was performed on PBMCs. CDR3 residues: CASRQGGGGSEAFF. The CDR3 DNA is TGTGCCAGCAGGCAAGGGGGGGGAGGGAGTGAAGCTTTCTTT.